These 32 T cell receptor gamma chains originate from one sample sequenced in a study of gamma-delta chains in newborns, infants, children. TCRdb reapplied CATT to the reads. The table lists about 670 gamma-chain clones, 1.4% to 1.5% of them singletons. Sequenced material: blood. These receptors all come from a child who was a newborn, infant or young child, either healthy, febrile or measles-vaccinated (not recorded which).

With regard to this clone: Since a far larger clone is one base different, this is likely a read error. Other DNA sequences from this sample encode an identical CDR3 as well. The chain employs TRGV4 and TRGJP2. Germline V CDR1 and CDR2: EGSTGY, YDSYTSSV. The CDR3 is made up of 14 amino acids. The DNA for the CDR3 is TGCGCCACCTGGGATGGGCGCAGTGATTGGATCAAGACGTTT. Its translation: CATWDGRSDWIKTF.

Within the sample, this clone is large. The CDR3 DNA reads TGTGCCACCTGGGATGTACCCTATAAGAAACTCTTT. Its translation is CATWDVPYKKLF. The chain employs TRGV4 and TRGJ1 or TRGJ2. The CDR3 runs to 12 residues. The ends lost 2 bases at V and 7 bases at J; junction bases unmatched: 5. Germline V gene lookup returns CDR1 EGSTGY and CDR2 YDSYTSSV.

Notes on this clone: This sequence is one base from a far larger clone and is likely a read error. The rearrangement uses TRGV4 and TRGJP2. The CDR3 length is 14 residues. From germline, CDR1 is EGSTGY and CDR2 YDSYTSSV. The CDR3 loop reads CATWDGSSDRIKTF. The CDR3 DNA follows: TGTGCCACCTGGGATGGGAGTAGTGATCGGATCAAGACGTTT.

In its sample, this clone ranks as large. The CDR3 here is CATWVSNYYKKLF. Written as DNA, the CDR3 is TGTGCCACCTGGGTCTCGAATTATTATAAGAAACTCTTT. The chain joins TRGV8 to TRGJ1 or TRGJ2. This CDR3 contains 13 residues. Germline assignment: CDR1 VENAVY and CDR2 YDSYNSRV. J lost 0 bases, V lost 5 bases, and 4 bases had no gene match.

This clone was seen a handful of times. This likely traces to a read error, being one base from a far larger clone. CDR3 nucleotides: TGTGCCACCTGGGGAGATTGGATCAGGACGTTT. Its protein product is CATWGDWIRTF. The chain uses TRGV4 and TRGJP2. Looked up from germline, CDR1 is EGSTGY and CDR2 is YDSYTSSV. The CDR3 is made up of 11 amino acids.

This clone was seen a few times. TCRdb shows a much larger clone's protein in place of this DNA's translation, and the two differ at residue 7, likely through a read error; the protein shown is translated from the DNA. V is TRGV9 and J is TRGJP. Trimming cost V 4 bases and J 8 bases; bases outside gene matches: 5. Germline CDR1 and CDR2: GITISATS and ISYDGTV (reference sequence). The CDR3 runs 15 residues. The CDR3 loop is CALWDGKLGKKIKVF. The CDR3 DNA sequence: TGTGCCTTGTGGGACGGGAAGTTGGGCAAAAAAATCAAGGTATTT.

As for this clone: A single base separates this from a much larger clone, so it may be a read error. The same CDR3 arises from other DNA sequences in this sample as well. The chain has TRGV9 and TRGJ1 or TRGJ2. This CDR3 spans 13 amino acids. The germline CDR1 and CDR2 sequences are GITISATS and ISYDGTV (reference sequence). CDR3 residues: CALWEVYSYKKLF. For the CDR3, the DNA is TGCGCCTTGTGGGAGGTTTACTCTTATAAGAAACTCTTT.

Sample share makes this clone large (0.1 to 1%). As DNA, the CDR3 is TGTGCCACCTGGGACAGGCTAGGGAGTGATTGGATCAAGACGTTT. Amino acids: CATWDRLGSDWIKTF. V gene TRGV5 combines with J gene TRGJP2. The CDR3 runs to 15 residues. The trim removed 0 bases at V and 5 bases at J, leaving 6 bases unmatched. CDR1 VINAFY and CDR2 YDVSNSKD come from the germline V gene.

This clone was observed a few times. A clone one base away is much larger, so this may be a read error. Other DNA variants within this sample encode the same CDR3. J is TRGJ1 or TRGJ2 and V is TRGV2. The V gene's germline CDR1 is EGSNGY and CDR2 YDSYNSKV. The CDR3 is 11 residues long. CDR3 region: CATWDPYKKLF. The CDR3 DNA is TGTGCCACCTGGGACCCTTATAAGAAACTCTTC.

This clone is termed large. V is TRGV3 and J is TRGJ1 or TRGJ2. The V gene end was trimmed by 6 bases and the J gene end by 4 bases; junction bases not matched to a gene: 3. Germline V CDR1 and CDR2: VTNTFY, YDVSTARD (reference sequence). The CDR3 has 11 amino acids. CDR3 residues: CATWFYYKKLF. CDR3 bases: TGTGCCACCTGGTTCTATTATAAGAAACTCTTT.

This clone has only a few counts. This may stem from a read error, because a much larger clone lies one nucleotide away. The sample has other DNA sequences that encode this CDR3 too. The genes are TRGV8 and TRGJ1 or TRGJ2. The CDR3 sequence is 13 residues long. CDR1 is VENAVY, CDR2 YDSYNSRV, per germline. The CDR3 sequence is CATLAANYYKKLF. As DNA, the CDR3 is TGTGCCACCTTGGCAGCGAATTATTATAAAAAACTCTTT.

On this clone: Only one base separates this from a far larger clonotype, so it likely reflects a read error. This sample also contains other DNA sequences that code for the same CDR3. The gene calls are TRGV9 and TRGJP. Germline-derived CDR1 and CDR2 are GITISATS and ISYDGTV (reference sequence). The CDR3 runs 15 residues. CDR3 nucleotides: TGTGCCTTGTGGGAGGACGAGTTGGGCAAAAAAATCAAGGTATTC. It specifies CALWEDELGKKIKVF.

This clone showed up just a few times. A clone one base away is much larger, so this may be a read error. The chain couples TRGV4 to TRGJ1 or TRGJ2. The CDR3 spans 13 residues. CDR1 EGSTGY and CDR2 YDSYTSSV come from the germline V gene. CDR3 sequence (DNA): TGTGCCACCCGGGATAGGGGCCCATTAAAGAAACTCTTT. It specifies CATRDRGPLKKLF.

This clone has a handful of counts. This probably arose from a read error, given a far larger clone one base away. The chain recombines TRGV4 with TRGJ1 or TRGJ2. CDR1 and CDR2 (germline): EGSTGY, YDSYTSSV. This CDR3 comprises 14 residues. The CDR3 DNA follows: TGTGCCGCCTGGGATGGCTGGGGGCATTATAAGAAACTCTTT. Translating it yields CAAWDGWGHYKKLF.

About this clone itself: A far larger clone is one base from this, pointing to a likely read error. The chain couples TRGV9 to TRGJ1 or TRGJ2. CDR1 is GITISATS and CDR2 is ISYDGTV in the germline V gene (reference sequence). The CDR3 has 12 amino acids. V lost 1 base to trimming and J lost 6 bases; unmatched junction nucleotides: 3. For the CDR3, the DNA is TGTGCCTTGTGGGAGGTAACTTATAAGAAACTCTTT. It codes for CALWEVTYKKLF.

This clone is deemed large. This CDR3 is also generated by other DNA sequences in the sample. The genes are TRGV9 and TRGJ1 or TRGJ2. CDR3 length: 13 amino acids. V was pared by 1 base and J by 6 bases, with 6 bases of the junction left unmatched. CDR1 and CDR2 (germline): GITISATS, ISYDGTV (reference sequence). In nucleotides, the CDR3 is TGTGCCTTGTGGGAGGTTTACTCTTATAAGAAACTCTTT. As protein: CALWEVYSYKKLF.

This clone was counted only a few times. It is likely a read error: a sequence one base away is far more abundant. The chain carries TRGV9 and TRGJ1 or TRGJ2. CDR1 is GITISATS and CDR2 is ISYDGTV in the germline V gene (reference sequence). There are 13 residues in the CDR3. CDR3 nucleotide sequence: TGTGCCTTGTGGGAGGTGCTTTATTGTAAGAAACTCTTT. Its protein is CALWEVLYCKKLF.

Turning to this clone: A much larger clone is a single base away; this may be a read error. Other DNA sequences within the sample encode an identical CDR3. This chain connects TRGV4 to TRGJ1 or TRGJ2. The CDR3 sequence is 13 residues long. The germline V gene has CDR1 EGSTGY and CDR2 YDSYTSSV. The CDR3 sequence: CATWDRGPLKKLF. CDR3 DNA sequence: TGTGCCACCTGGGATAGGGGCCCATTAAAGAAACTCTTC.

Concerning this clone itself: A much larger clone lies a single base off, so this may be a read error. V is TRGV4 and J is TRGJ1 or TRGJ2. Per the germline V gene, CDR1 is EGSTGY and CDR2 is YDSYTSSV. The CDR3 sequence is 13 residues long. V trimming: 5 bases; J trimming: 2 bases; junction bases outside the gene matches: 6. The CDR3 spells CATWGRYYYKKLF. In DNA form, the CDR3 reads TGTGCCACCTGGGGCCGCTATTATTATAAGAAACTCTTT.

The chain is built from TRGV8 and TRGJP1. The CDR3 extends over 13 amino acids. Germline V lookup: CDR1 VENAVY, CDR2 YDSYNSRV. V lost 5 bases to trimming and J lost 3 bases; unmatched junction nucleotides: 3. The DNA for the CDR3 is TGTGCCACCTGGGGTCCCACTGGTTGGTTCAAGATATTT. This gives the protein CATWGPTGWFKIF.

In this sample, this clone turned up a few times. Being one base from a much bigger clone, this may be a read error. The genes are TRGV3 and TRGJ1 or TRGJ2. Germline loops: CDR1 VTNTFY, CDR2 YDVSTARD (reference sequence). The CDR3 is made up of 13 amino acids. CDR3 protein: CATWEKRNYKKLF. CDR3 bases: TGTGCCACCTGGGAAAAAAGGAATTATAAGAAGCTCTTT.

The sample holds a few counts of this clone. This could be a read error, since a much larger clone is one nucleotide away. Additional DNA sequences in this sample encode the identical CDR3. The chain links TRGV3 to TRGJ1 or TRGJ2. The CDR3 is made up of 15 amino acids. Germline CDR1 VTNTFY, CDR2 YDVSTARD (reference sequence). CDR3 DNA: TGTGCCACCTGGGACAGGCTGGCGAATTATTATAAGAAGCTCTTT. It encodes CATWDRLANYYKKLF.

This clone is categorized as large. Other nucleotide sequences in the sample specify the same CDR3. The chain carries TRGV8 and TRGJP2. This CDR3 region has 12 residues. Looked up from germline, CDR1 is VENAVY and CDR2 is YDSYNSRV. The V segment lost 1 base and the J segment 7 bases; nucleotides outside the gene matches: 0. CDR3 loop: CATWDSDWIKTF. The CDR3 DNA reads TGTGCCACCTGGGATAGTGATTGGATCAAGACGTTT.

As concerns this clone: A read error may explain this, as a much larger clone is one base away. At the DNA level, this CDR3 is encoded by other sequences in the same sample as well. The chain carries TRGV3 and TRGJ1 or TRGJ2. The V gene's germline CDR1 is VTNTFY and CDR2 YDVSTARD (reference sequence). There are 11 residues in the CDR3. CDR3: CATWDTHKKLF. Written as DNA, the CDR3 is TGTGCCACCTGGGACACCCATAAGAAGCTCTTT.

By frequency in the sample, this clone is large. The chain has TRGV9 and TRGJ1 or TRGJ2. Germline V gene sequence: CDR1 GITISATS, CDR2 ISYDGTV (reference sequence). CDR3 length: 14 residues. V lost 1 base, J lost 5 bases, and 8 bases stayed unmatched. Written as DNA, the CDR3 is TGTGCCTTGTGGGAGGTCCATTTCCATTATAAGAAACTCTTT. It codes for CALWEVHFHYKKLF.

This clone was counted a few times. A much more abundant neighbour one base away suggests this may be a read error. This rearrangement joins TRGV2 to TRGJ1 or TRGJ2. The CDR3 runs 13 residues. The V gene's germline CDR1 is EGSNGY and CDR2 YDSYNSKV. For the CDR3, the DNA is TGTGCCGCCTGGGACGACAATTATTATAAGAAACTCTTT. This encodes CAAWDDNYYKKLF.

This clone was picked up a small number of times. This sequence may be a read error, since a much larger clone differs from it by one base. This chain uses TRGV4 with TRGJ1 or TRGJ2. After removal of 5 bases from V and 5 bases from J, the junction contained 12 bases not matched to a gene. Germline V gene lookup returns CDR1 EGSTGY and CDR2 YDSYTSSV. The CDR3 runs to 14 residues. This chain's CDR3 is CATWGGWGHYKKLF. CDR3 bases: TGTGCCACCTGGGGTGGCTGGGGGCATTATAAGAAACTCTTT.

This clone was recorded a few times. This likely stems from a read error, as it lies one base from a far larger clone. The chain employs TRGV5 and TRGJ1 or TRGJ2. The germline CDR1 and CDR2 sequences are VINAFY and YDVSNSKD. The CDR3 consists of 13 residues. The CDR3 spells CAAWAPDKGKKLF. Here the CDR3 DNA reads TGTGCCGCCTGGGCCCCGGATAAGGGTAAGAAACTCTTT.

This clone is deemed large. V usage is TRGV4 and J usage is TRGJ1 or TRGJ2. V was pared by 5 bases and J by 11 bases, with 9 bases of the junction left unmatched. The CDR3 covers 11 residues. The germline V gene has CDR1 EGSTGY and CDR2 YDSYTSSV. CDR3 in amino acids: CATWVRREKLF. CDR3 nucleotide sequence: TGTGCCACCTGGGTCCGACGAGAGAAACTCTTT.

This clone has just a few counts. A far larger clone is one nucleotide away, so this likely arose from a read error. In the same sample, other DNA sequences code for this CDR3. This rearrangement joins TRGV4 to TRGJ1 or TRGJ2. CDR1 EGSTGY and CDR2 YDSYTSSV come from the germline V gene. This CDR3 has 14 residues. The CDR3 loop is CATWDGWGHYKKLF. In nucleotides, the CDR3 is TGCGCCACCTGGGATGGCTGGGGGCATTATAAGAAACTCTTT.

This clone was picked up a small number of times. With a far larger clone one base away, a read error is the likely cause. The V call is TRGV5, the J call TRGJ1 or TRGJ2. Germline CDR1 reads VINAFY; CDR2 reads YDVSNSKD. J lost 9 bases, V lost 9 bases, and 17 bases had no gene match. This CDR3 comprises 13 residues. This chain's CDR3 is CATGAPDKGKKLF. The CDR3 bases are TGTGCCACCGGGGCCCCGGATAAGGGTAAGAAACTCTTT.

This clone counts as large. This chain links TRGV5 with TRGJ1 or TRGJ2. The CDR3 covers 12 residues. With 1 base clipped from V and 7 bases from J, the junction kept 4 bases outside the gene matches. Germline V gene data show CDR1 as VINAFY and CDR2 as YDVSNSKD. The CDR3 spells CATWDRRYKKLF. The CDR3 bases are TGTGCCACCTGGGACAGACGGTATAAGAAACTCTTT.